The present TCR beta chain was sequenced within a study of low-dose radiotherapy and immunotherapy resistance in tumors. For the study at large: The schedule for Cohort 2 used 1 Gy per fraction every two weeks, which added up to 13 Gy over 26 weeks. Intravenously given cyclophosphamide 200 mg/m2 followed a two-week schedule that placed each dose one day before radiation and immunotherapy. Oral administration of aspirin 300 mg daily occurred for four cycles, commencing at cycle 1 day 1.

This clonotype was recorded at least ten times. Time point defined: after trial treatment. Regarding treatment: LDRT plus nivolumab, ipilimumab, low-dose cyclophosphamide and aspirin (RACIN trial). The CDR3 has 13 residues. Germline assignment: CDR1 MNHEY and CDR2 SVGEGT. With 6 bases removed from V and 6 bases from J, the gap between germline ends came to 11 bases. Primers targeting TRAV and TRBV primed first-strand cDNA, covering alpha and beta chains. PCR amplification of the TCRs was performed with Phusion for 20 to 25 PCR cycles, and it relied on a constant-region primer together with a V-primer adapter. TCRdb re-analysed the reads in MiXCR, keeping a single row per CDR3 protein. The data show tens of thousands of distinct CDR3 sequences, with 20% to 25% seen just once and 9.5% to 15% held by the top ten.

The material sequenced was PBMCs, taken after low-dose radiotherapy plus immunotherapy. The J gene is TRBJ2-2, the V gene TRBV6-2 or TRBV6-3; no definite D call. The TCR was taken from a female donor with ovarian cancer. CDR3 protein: CASSPLQAGELFF. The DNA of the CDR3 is TGTGCCAGCAGCCCTCTCCAAGCCGGGGAGCTGTTTTTT.